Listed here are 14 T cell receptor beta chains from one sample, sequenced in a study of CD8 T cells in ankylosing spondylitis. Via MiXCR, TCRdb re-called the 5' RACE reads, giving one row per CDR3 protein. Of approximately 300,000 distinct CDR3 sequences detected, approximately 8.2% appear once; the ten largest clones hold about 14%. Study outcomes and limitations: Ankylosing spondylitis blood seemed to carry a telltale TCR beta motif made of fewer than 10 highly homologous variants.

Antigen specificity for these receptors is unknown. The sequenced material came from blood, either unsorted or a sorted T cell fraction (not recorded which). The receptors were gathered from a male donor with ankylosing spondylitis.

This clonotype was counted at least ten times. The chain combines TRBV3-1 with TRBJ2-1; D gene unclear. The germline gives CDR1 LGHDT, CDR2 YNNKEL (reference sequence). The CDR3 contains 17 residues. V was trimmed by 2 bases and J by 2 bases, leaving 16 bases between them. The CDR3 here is CASSQSPGSRAYNEQFF. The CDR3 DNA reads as TGTGCCAGCAGCCAAAGCCCCGGGTCTAGAGCCTACAATGAGCAGTTCTTC.

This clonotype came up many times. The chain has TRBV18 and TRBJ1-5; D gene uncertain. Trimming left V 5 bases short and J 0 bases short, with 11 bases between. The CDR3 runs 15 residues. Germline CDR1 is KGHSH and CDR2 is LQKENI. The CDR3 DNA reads TGTGCCAGCTCATCCCAACACGATAGCAATCAGCCCCAGCATTTT. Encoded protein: CASSSQHDSNQPQHF.

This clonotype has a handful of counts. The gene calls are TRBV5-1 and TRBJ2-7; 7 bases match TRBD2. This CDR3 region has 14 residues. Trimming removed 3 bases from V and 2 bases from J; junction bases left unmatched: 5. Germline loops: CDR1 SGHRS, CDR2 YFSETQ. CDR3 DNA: TGCGCCAGCAGCTCCCTTGCGGGAGCCTACGAGCAGTACTTC. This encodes CASSSLAGAYEQYF. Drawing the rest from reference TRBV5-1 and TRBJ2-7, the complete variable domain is KAGVTQTPRYLIKTRGQQVTLSCSPISGHRSVSWYQQTPGQGLQFLFEYFSETQRNKGNFPGRFSGRQFSNSRSEMNVSTLELGDSALYLCASSSLAGAYEQYFGPGTRLTVT.

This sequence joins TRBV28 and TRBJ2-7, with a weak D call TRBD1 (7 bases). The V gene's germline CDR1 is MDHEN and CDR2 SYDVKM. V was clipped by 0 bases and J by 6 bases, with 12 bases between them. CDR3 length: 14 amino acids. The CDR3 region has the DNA TGTGCCAGCAGTTTATGGGAGGGGGCAGGCGAGCAGTACTTC. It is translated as CASSLWEGAGEQYF. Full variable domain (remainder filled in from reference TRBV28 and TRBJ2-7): DVKVTQSSRYLVKRTGEKVFLECVQDMDHENMFWYRQDPGLGLRLIYFSYDVKMKEKGDIPEGYSVSREKKERFSLILESASTNQTSMYLCASSLWEGAGEQYFGPGTRLTVT.

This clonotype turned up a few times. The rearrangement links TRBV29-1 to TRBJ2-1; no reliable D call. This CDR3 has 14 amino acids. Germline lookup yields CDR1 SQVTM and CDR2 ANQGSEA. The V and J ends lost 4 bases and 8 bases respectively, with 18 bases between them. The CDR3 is CSVAMVLSGDEQFF. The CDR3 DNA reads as TGCAGCGTTGCGATGGTACTTTCTGGCGATGAGCAGTTCTTC.

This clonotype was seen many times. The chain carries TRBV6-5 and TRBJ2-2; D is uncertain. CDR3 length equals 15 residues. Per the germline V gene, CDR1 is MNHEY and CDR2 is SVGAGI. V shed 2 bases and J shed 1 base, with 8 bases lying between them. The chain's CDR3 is CASSYGLRNTGELFF. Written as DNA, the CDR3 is TGTGCCAGCAGTTACGGGTTGCGGAACACCGGGGAGCTGTTTTTT.

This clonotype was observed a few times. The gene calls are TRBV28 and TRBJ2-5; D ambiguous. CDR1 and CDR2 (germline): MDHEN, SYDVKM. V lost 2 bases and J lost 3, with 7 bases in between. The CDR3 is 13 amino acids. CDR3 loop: CASSLLPKETQYF. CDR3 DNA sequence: TGTGCCAGCAGTTTACTCCCGAAAGAGACCCAGTACTTC. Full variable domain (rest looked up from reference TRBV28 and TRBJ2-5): DVKVTQSSRYLVKRTGEKVFLECVQDMDHENMFWYRQDPGLGLRLIYFSYDVKMKEKGDIPEGYSVSREKKERFSLILESASTNQTSMYLCASSLLPKETQYFGPGTRLLVL.

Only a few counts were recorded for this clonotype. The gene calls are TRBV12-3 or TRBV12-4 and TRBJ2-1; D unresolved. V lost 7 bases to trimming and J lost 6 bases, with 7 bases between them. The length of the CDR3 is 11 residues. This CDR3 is CASITANEQFF. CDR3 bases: TGTGCCAGCATTACTGCCAATGAGCAGTTCTTC.

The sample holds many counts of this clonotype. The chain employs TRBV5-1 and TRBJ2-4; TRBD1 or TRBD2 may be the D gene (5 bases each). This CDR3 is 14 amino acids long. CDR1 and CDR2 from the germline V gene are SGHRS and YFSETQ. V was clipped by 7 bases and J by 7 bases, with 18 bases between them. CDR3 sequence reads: CASSRDGNPNIQYF. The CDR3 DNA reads TGCGCCAGCTCAAGGGACGGAAATCCGAACATTCAGTACTTC.

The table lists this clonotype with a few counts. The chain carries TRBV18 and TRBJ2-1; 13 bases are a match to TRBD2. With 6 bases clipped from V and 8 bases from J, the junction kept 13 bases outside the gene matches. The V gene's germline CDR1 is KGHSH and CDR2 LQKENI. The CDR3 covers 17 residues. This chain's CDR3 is CASSTGQLAGGPDEQFF. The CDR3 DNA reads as TGTGCCAGCTCCACCGGGCAACTAGCGGGAGGGCCCGATGAGCAGTTCTTC.

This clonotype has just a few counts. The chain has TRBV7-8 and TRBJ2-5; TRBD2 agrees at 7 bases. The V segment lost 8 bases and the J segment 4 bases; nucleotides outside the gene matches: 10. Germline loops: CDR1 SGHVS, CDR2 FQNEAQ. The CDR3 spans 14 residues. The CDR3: CASCRAGNIETQYF. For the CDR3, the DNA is TGTGCCAGCTGCCGAGCGGGAAATATAGAGACCCAGTACTTC.

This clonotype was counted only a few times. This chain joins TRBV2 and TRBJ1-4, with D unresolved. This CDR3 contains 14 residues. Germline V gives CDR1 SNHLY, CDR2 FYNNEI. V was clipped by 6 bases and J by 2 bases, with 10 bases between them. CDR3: CASRLEATNEKLFF. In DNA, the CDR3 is TGTGCCAGCAGGCTAGAAGCCACTAATGAAAAACTGTTTTTT.

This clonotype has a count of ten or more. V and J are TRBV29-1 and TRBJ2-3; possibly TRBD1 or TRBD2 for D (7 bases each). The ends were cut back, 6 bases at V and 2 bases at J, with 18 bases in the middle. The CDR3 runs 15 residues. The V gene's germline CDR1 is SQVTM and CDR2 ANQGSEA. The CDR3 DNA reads TGCAGCGTGACCTCAGGGGGGGCCACCACAGATACGCAGTATTTT. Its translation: CSVTSGGATTDTQYF.

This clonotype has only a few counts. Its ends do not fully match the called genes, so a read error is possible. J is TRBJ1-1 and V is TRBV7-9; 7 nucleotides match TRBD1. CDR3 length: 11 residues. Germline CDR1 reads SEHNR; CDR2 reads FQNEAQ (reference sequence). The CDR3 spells CASSFGTEVLF. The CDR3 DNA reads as TGTGCCAGCAGCTTTGGGACAGAAGTTCTCTTT.